The 24 T cell receptor beta chains presented below share a single source sample, sequenced in a study of blood T cell repertoires in COVID-19. Measured with immunoSEQ multiplex PCR; TCRdb has only the in-frame clones, and not every one. The table includes about 180,000 clones, approximately 85% detected once. Sequencing used PBMCs or T cells enriched from blood (not recorded which). The receptors come from a young woman who had recovered from COVID-19.

The rearrangement uses TRBV2 and TRBJ1-1; D may be TRBD1 (5 bases). V was shortened by 7 bases and J by 3 bases, with 12 bases between the two germline ends. The CDR3 runs 13 residues. The germline V gene encodes CDR1 SNHLY and CDR2 FYNNEI. In DNA form, the CDR3 reads TGTGCCAGCACCCCCAGGGCCGACACTGAAGCTTTCTTT. This gives the protein CASTPRADTEAFF.

The chain uses TRBV29-1 and TRBJ1-1, with D perhaps TRBD1 (6 bases). The CDR3 contains 14 residues. Germline CDR1 reads SQVTM; CDR2 reads ANQGSEA. V was shortened by 6 bases and J by 4 bases, with 18 bases between the two germline ends. Written as DNA, the CDR3 is TGCAGCGTGATTGGACAGCTCGGCGGCACTGAAGCTTTCTTT. It codes for CSVIGQLGGTEAFF.

This clone turned up a few times. J is TRBJ1-6 and V is TRBV6-5; tentatively, D is TRBD1 (6 bases). Germline CDR1 reads MNHEY; CDR2 reads SVGAGI. This CDR3 comprises 14 residues. Trimming took off 7 bases at V and 9 bases at J, with 16 bases between the two ends. The CDR3 nucleotides read TGTGCCAGCAAATCGGGACACGAGGGTTCACCCCTCCACTTT. This codes for CASKSGHEGSPLHF.

This chain links TRBV6-2 or TRBV6-3 with TRBJ2-1; 7 bases align to TRBD1. There are 11 residues in the CDR3. V was pared by 6 bases and J by 10 bases, with 3 bases of the junction left unmatched. CDR1 MNHEY and CDR2 SVGEGT come from the germline V gene. CDR3 amino acids: CASSQGQEQFF. CDR3 nucleotides: TGTGCCAGCAGCCAGGGACAGGAGCAGTTCTTC.

The V call is TRBV5-1, the J call TRBJ2-3, with 10 bases that match TRBD2. Per the germline V gene, CDR1 is SGHRS and CDR2 is YFSETQ. The CDR3 is 18 amino acids. The trim removed 0 bases at V and 0 bases at J, leaving 7 bases unmatched. CDR3 region: CASSLEPGLASSTDTQYF. CDR3 nucleotides: TGCGCCAGCAGCTTGGAACCGGGACTAGCGTCTAGCACAGATACGCAGTATTTT.

With respect to this clone: At one end the junction does not follow the germline gene, possibly because of a read error. The chain joins TRBV7-7 to TRBJ2-1, with TRBD1 as a possible D gene (5 bases). Per germline, CDR1 SSHAT and CDR2 FNYEAQ (reference sequence). This CDR3 is 15 amino acids long. DNA of the CDR3: TGTGCTAGCAGCCCTGGAGCCGTTAGGGGCAATGAGCAGTTCTTC. Its protein is CASSPGAVRGNEQFF.

V gene TRBV4-1 combines with J gene TRBJ1-2; 7 nucleotides match TRBD1. In germline, CDR1 is MGHRA, CDR2 YSYEKL. This CDR3 contains 16 residues. The V gene end was trimmed by 0 bases and the J gene end by 5 bases; junction bases not matched to a gene: 9. CDR3 DNA: TGCGCCAGCAGCCAAGAAGAAGGGACAGCCTTATATGGCTACACCTTC. Its translation is CASSQEEGTALYGYTF.

The CDR3, as DNA: TGTGCCAGTAGTATAACAGGAACTAGCACAGATACGCAGTATTTT. This encodes CASSITGTSTDTQYF. The chain uses TRBV19 and TRBJ2-3, with D possibly being TRBD1 (5 bases). The germline CDR1 and CDR2 sequences are LNHDA and SQIVND (reference sequence). With 2 bases removed from V and 0 bases from J, the gap between germline ends came to 9 bases. The CDR3 consists of 15 residues.

This CDR3 reads CASSLGDRDYEQYF. The CDR3, as DNA: TGCGCCAGCAGCTTGGGGGACAGAGACTACGAGCAGTACTTC. The chain carries TRBV5-1 and TRBJ2-7, with 7 bases matching TRBD1. The J segment lost 3 bases and the V segment lost 0 bases, leaving 3 bases of the junction unmatched. Looked up from germline, CDR1 is SGHRS and CDR2 is YFSETQ. The CDR3 consists of 14 residues.

The chain links TRBV7-2 to TRBJ2-1, with 8 bases that match TRBD2. Unmatched junction bases numbered 10, after V lost 5 bases and J lost 4 bases. Per germline, CDR1 SGHTA and CDR2 FQGNSA. The CDR3 has 16 amino acids. The CDR3 nucleotides read TGTGCCAGCAGCCTCCAGGGGCGGGGGGCATACAATGAGCAGTTCTTC. It translates to CASSLQGRGAYNEQFF.

To note about this clone: One end of the junction fails to match germline, which may point to a read error. The rearrangement uses TRBV30 and TRBJ2-7, with 7 nucleotides matching TRBD1. The germline gives CDR1 GTSNPN, CDR2 SVGIG (reference sequence). CDR3 size: 11 residues. The CDR3 is CAWSAAGTELF. CDR3 nucleotides: TGTGCCTGGAGTGCAGCCGGGACAGAGCTATTC.

CDR3 in amino acids: CASSSTAGGGQPQHF. CDR3 sequence (DNA): TGTGCCAGCAGTTCCACCGCCGGGGGAGGTCAGCCCCAGCATTTT. J is TRBJ1-5 and V is TRBV27, with a tentative D call TRBD1 (5 bases). V dropped 4 bases and J dropped 6 bases, with 16 bases sitting between them. The CDR3 extends over 15 amino acids. Germline V gene data show CDR1 as MNHEY and CDR2 as SMNVEV (reference sequence).

The chain combines TRBV25-1 with TRBJ1-2, with D maybe TRBD1 (5 bases). V was pared by 1 base and J by 6 bases, with 9 bases between. Per the germline V gene, CDR1 is MGHDK and CDR2 is SYGVNS. There are 13 residues in the CDR3. The CDR3 DNA reads as TGTGCCAGCAGTGAATGGGTAGGGGATGGCTACACCTTC. It specifies CASSEWVGDGYTF.

The rearrangement uses TRBV11-2 and TRBJ2-1, with 13 bases identical to TRBD2. J was trimmed by 2 bases and V by 5 bases; bases with no gene match: 9. Germline CDR1 is SGHAT and CDR2 is FQNNGV. The CDR3 runs to 18 residues. The CDR3 sequence: CASSQPTSGGSAYNEQFF. In DNA form, the CDR3 reads TGTGCCAGCAGCCAACCGACTAGCGGGGGGTCCGCCTACAATGAGCAGTTCTTC.

The chain joins TRBV2 to TRBJ1-1; D not certain. The V gene lost 6 bases and the J gene lost 6 bases, with 11 bases spanning the gap. CDR3 length equals 12 residues. CDR1 is SNHLY, CDR2 FYNNEI, per germline. CDR3 DNA: TGTGCCAGCAGGGCATTAACCCCTGAAGCTTTCTTT. Translating it yields CASRALTPEAFF.

The J gene is TRBJ2-7, the V gene TRBV5-1; the match to TRBD2 covers 9 bases. Trimming took 4 bases from V and 6 from J; bases not matched to a gene: 11. Looked up from germline, CDR1 is SGHRS and CDR2 is YFSETQ. This CDR3 has 15 residues. The CDR3 is CASSPEGTSFSEQYF. DNA of the CDR3: TGCGCCAGCAGCCCGGAAGGGACTAGCTTTAGCGAGCAGTACTTC.

The chain uses TRBV19 and TRBJ2-1; D gene unclear. Germline assignment: CDR1 LNHDA and CDR2 SQIVND (reference sequence). Trimming pared 3 bases from V and 1 base from J, leaving 10 bases between. This CDR3 spans 15 amino acids. The DNA of the CDR3 is TGTGCCAGTAGTATGGAGAGACGGTCCTACAATGAGCAGTTCTTC. Translating it yields CASSMERRSYNEQFF. The entire variable domain, with the rest obtained from reference TRBV19 and TRBJ2-1, is as follows: DGGITQSPKYLFRKEGQNVTLSCEQNLNHDAMYWYRQDPGQGLRLIYYSQIVNDFQKGDIAEGYSVSREKKESFPLTVTSAQKNPTAFYLCASSMERRSYNEQFFGPGTRLTVL.

The J gene is TRBJ2-2, the V gene TRBV21-1; the listed D gene, TRBD2, was not tested against the DNA. TRBV21-1 is reported as a pseudogene. This CDR3 region has 20 residues. The CDR3 here is CASSKGVPRTSGRAVGELFF. The CDR3 DNA reads as TGTGCCAGCAGCAAAGGGGTACCAAGGACTAGCGGGAGGGCGGTCGGGGAGCTGTTTTTT.

The genes are TRBV27 and TRBJ1-1; D is possibly TRBD1 (6 bases). The CDR3 sequence is 15 residues long. Germline V lookup: CDR1 MNHEY, CDR2 SMNVEV (reference sequence). V was trimmed by 0 bases and J by 1 base, leaving 9 bases between them. The CDR3 coding sequence is TGTGCCAGCAGTTTATCCGGGGGGCCGAACACTGAAGCTTTCTTT. This encodes CASSLSGGPNTEAFF.

The rearrangement links TRBV5-1 to TRBJ2-3; 9 bases are shared with TRBD2. Germline CDR1 is SGHRS and CDR2 is YFSETQ. The CDR3 has 14 amino acids. V was pared by 5 bases and J by 2 bases, with 3 bases of the junction left unmatched. CDR3 sequence reads: CASRTSGNTDTQYF. For the CDR3, the DNA is TGCGCCAGCAGGACTAGCGGAAACACAGATACGCAGTATTTT.

This chain joins TRBV10-2 and TRBJ2-1; 13 positions match TRBD2. Trimming cost V 6 bases and J 4 bases; bases outside gene matches: 0. Germline lookup yields CDR1 WSHSY and CDR2 SAAADI. The CDR3 covers 14 residues. CDR3 DNA sequence: TGCGCCAGCAGACTAGCGGGAGGGTACAATGAGCAGTTCTTC. It yields the protein CASRLAGGYNEQFF.

The chain links TRBV5-1 to TRBJ1-1, with D hard to call. Trimming took 5 bases from V and 1 from J, leaving 9 bases between them. Germline loops: CDR1 SGHRS, CDR2 YFSETQ. CDR3 size: 13 residues. CDR3 in DNA: TGCGCCAGCAGTCGTACGGGGAACACTGAAGCTTTCTTT. As protein: CASSRTGNTEAFF. The whole variable domain, remainder taken from reference TRBV5-1 and TRBJ1-1, is KAGVTQTPRYLIKTRGQQVTLSCSPISGHRSVSWYQQTPGQGLQFLFEYFSETQRNKGNFPGRFSGRQFSNSRSEMNVSTLELGDSALYLCASSRTGNTEAFFGQGTRLTVV.

This chain joins TRBV7-9 and TRBJ2-7; 10 positions match TRBD2. The V gene end was trimmed by 5 bases and the J gene end by 7 bases; junction bases not matched to a gene: 11. CDR3 length: 15 amino acids. Germline V gene sequence: CDR1 SEHNR, CDR2 FQNEAQ (reference sequence). The CDR3 sequence: CASSTTPSGGSEQYF. CDR3 nucleotides: TGTGCCAGCAGCACCACCCCTAGCGGGGGTAGTGAGCAGTACTTC.

The genes are TRBV9 and TRBJ1-1; the D gene is possibly TRBD1 (5 bases). From germline, CDR1 is SGDLS and CDR2 YYNGEE. This CDR3 comprises 14 residues. Trimming removed 3 bases at V and 6 bases at J, with 15 bases between. This CDR3 is CASSAHPGVPEAFF. The CDR3 nucleotides read TGTGCCAGCAGCGCCCACCCGGGGGTCCCTGAAGCTTTCTTT.